These T cell receptor beta chains were read from a single sample in a study of cytomegalovirus exposure and HLA in healthy donors. Clones were sequenced by immunoSEQ multiplex PCR, and TCRdb holds only the in-frame ones, with some missing. Of tens of thousands of clones detected, about 70% appear once; the ten largest clones hold around 10%. Sequencing was done on a sample of PBMCs. These receptors all stem from a woman in her forties or fifties in good health and CMV-seropositive. CDR3s include the opening cysteine and the closing phenylalanine or tryptophan. A D gene is named only where the DNA matches it firmly. Clone size is shown for a subset of rows, as once, few, many or a class of expanded clone.

clone_size	d_call	v_call	j_call	cdr3_nt	cdr3_aa
once	TRBD1	TRBV7-2	TRBJ1-6	TGTGCCAGCAGCTTAGCGCGGGACAGGGGTAATTCACCCCTCCACTTT	CASSLARDRGNSPLHF
.	TRBD2	TRBV29-1	TRBJ2-1	TGCAGCGTTGCCCTACCTCTTAGCGGGAAAGTGGTCGATGAGCAGTTCTTC	CSVALPLSGKVVDEQFF
.	TRBD1	TRBV6-5	TRBJ1-5	TGTGCAGGGGGCGAATTACTTTATAGCAATCAGCCCCAGCATTTT	CAGGELLYSNQPQHF
.	TRBD2	TRBV7-9	TRBJ2-7	TGTTCCAGCAGCTTGACTAGCGGGAGATCATACGAGCAGTACTTC	CSSSLTSGRSYEQYF
.	.	TRBV16	TRBJ2-5	TGTGCCAGCAGCCCCGGACGTGGGAGGCAGACCCAGTACTTC	CASSPGRGRQTQYF
.	TRBD1	TRBV11-2	TRBJ2-7	TGTGCCAGCAGCAACCGGGACAGGGGAGGCGAGCAGTACTTC	CASSNRDRGGEQYF
.	TRBD1	TRBV27	TRBJ1-5	TGTGCCAGCAGTCCCCGACAGGGTGAGCAGCCCCAGCATTTT	CASSPRQGEQPQHF
once	TRBD1	TRBV9	TRBJ1-6	TGTGCCAGCAGCGTAGAAACAGGGGTTTCACCCCTCCACTTT	CASSVETGVSPLHF
.	TRBD2	TRBV7-2	TRBJ2-7	TGTGCCAGCAGCCCCAGGACTAGCGTAACCTACGAGCAGTACTTC	CASSPRTSVTYEQYF
few	.	TRBV7-2	TRBJ2-1	TGTGCCAGCAGCTTAAATCTGGGGAGCAATGAGCAGTTCTTC	CASSLNLGSNEQFF
.	TRBD2	TRBV9	TRBJ2-7	TGTGCCAGCAGCCCCCCACTAGCGGAGTACGAGCAGTACTTC	CASSPPLAEYEQYF
few	TRBD1	TRBV5-1	TRBJ1-5	TGCGCCAGCAGCTGGGGACAGGGAGGAGGGAATCAGCCCCAGCATTTT	CASSWGQGGGNQPQHF
few	TRBD2	TRBV6-1	TRBJ2-2	TGTGCCAGCAGTGAACTGGCTAGCGGGTCCGGGGAGCTGTTTTTT	CASSELASGSGELFF
.	.	TRBV11-2	TRBJ2-1	TGTGCCAGCAGCTTAATAGTCTGGGGCGCGTCCTACAATGAGCAGTTCTTC	CASSLIVWGASYNEQFF
once	TRBD1	TRBV9	TRBJ1-1	TGTGCCAGCAGCGTGAGTCCCGGGACAGTTATGAACACTGAAGCTTTCTTT	CASSVSPGTVMNTEAFF